A selection of T cell receptor beta chains follows, all from one sample in a study of blood T cell repertoires in COVID-19. Profiled with immunoSEQ multiplex PCR; TCRdb holds only in-frame clones, not every one. Of some 170,000 clones listed, approximately 88% were seen once; the top ten hold roughly 9.5%. The specimen was peripheral blood. These receptors all come from a woman aged 80 or over with active or convalescent COVID-19. Both conserved end residues are part of each CDR3. A D gene is named only where the DNA matches it firmly. The size field is filled for only some rows; it gives once, few, many or a size class.

>NA|TRBV7-6|TRBD1|TRBJ2-7
CASSLIGQGVYEQYF
TGTGCCAGCAGCTTAATAGGACAGGGGGTCTACGAGCAGTACTTC
>NA|TRBV25-1|NA|TRBJ1-1
CASSDGGIVSEAFF
TGTGCCAGCAGTGACGGAGGAATTGTATCTGAAGCTTTCTTT
>NA|TRBV30|NA|TRBJ2-1
CAWGGNRESYNEQFF
TGTGCCTGGGGGGGGAACAGGGAGTCCTACAATGAGCAGTTCTTC
>NA|TRBV12-3/TRBV12-4|NA|TRBJ2-1
CASSRGFGEQFF
TGTGCCAGCAGTAGGGGATTCGGGGAGCAGTTCTTC
>NA|TRBV5-4|TRBD1|TRBJ1-2
CASSVGTANYGYTF
TGTGCCAGCAGCGTCGGGACAGCTAACTATGGCTACACCTTC
>NA|TRBV6-4|NA|TRBJ1-5
CASSAQTGDQPQHF
TGTGCCAGCAGTGCCCAGACAGGCGATCAGCCCCAGCATTTT
>NA|TRBV18|NA|TRBJ2-1
CASLPSRAGNEQFF
TGTGCCAGCTTACCTTCCAGGGCTGGAAATGAGCAGTTCTTC
>NA|TRBV5-1|NA|TRBJ1-2
CASSLQGPGFYGYTF
TGCGCCAGCAGCCTCCAGGGCCCCGGATTTTACGGCTACACCTTC
>NA|TRBV12-3/TRBV12-4|NA|TRBJ1-4
CASRRESEKLFF
TGTGCCAGCCGGAGGGAGTCAGAAAAACTGTTTTTT
>NA|TRBV5-6|TRBD1|TRBJ2-7
CASSFGDRAGEQYF
TGTGCCAGCAGCTTTGGGGACAGGGCAGGCGAGCAGTACTTC
>once|TRBV6-2/TRBV6-3|TRBD1|TRBJ1-2
CASSYGTDNNYGYTF
TGTGCCAGCAGTTACGGGACAGATAACAACTATGGCTACACCTTC
>NA|TRBV19|TRBD1|TRBJ2-1
CASSIRQGAGNEQFF
TGTGCCAGTAGTATAAGACAGGGGGCCGGCAATGAGCAGTTCTTC
>few|TRBV2|NA|TRBJ1-6
CASKAQENSPLHF
TGTGCCAGCAAAGCACAGGAAAATTCACCCCTCCACTTT
>NA|TRBV19|TRBD1|TRBJ2-2
CASHRDRGRKGELFF
TGTGCCAGCCATCGGGACAGGGGGCGCAAGGGGGAGCTGTTTTTT
>NA|TRBV6-5|NA|TRBJ1-1
CASSYGLISEAFF
TGTGCCAGCAGTTACGGGCTCATTTCTGAAGCTTTCTTT
>once|TRBV5-8|TRBD1|TRBJ1-2
CASSRAQTGNYGYTF
TGTGCCAGCAGCCGCGCCCAGACAGGGAACTATGGCTACACCTTC
>NA|TRBV18|NA|TRBJ2-7
CASSPGSTYEQYF
TGTGCCAGCTCACCGGGGAGCACCTACGAGCAGTACTTC
>NA|TRBV11-3|NA|TRBJ2-4
CASSLVTAAKNIQYF
TGTGCCAGCAGCTTAGTGACAGCCGCCAAAAACATTCAGTACTTC
>few|TRBV18|TRBD2|TRBJ2-7
CASSSSTSGGELGEQYF
TGTGCCAGCTCCTCGAGCACTAGCGGGGGTGAATTGGGGGAGCAGTACTTC
>NA|TRBV7-2|NA|TRBJ1-2
CASSLDGLNYGYTF
TGTGCCAGCAGCTTAGACGGACTTAACTATGGCTACACCTTC
>NA|TRBV9|NA|TRBJ1-6
CASSRQATNSPLHF
TGTGCCAGCAGTAGACAGGCGACAAATTCACCCCTCCACTTT
>NA|TRBV4-3|NA|TRBJ2-2
CASSQYSTGSTGELFF
TGCGCCAGCAGCCAGTACAGCACAGGATCCACCGGGGAGCTGTTTTTT
>NA|TRBV11-2|TRBD1|TRBJ1-5
CASSLGLQGNNQPQHF
TGTGCCAGCAGCTTAGGACTACAGGGGAACAATCAGCCCCAGCATTTT
>NA|TRBV6-5|TRBD1|TRBJ1-1
CASSYSFYRGGTEAFF
TGTGCCAGCAGTTACTCGTTTTACAGGGGCGGCACTGAAGCTTTCTTT
>NA|TRBV25-1|TRBD1|TRBJ1-2
CASSRPGQGAGGYTF
TGTGCCAGCAGTCGCCCGGGACAGGGGGCTGGTGGCTACACCTTC
>NA|TRBV11-1|TRBD2|TRBJ2-1
CASSFNAGVYNEQFF
TGTGCCAGCAGCTTCAACGCGGGGGTGTACAATGAGCAGTTCTTC
>NA|TRBV7-2|NA|TRBJ2-5
CASSYYRFNTETQYF
TGTGCCAGCAGCTACTACAGGTTCAATACGGAGACCCAGTACTTC
>NA|TRBV4-3|TRBD2|TRBJ2-3
CASSQDLSSGGNTDTQYF
TGCGCCAGCAGCCAAGATTTGTCTAGCGGGGGGAACACAGATACGCAGTATTTT
>NA|TRBV7-9|NA|TRBJ2-4
CASSLYQSIAKNIQYF
TGTGCCAGCAGCTTGTATCAGTCGATAGCCAAAAACATTCAGTACTTC
>NA|TRBV19|NA|TRBJ1-5
CASSISGRALYSNQPQHF
TGTGCCAGTAGTATATCGGGCAGGGCCCTTTATAGCAATCAGCCCCAGCATTTT
>few|TRBV6-5|NA|TRBJ1-2
CASSPGFGYGYTF
TGTGCCAGCAGTCCAGGGTTTGGCTATGGCTACACCTTC
>NA|TRBV3-1/TRBV3-2|TRBD1|TRBJ2-2
CASRRQGAGELFF
TGTGCCAGCAGGCGACAGGGGGCCGGGGAGCTGTTTTTT
>few|TRBV28|NA|TRBJ1-4
CASSSIWTRREEKLFF
TGTGCCAGCAGTTCAATCTGGACAAGGCGGGAGGAAAAACTGTTTTTT
>few|TRBV5-4|NA|TRBJ1-4
CASSLRTGATNEKLFF
TGTGCCAGCAGCCTTCGTACGGGGGCAACTAATGAAAAACTGTTTTTT
>NA|TRBV29-1|NA|TRBJ1-1
CSVGGLMNTEAFF
TGCAGCGTCGGTGGACTCATGAACACTGAAGCTTTCTTT
>NA|TRBV4-2|NA|TRBJ1-1
CASSQEPRAGPEAFF
TGTGCCAGCAGCCAAGAGCCCAGGGCAGGCCCTGAAGCTTTCTTT
>many|TRBV5-5|TRBD1|TRBJ1-5
CASSLGDSGHQPQHF
TGTGCCAGCAGCCTGGGGGACAGTGGGCATCAGCCCCAGCATTTT
>NA|TRBV27|TRBD1|TRBJ2-2
CATLGQGAFGGELFF
TGTGCCACCTTGGGACAGGGGGCTTTCGGCGGGGAGCTGTTTTTT
>NA|TRBV5-6|NA|TRBJ1-2
CASNDRQISYGYTF
TGTGCCAGCAACGACAGGCAAATCTCCTATGGCTACACCTTC
>few|TRBV27|NA|TRBJ2-7
CASSLKLSSYEQYF
TGTGCCAGCAGTTTAAAACTGAGCTCCTACGAGCAGTACTTC
>NA|TRBV2|NA|TRBJ1-1
CASSDNEDTEAFF
TGTGCCAGCAGTGACAATGAGGACACTGAAGCTTTCTTT